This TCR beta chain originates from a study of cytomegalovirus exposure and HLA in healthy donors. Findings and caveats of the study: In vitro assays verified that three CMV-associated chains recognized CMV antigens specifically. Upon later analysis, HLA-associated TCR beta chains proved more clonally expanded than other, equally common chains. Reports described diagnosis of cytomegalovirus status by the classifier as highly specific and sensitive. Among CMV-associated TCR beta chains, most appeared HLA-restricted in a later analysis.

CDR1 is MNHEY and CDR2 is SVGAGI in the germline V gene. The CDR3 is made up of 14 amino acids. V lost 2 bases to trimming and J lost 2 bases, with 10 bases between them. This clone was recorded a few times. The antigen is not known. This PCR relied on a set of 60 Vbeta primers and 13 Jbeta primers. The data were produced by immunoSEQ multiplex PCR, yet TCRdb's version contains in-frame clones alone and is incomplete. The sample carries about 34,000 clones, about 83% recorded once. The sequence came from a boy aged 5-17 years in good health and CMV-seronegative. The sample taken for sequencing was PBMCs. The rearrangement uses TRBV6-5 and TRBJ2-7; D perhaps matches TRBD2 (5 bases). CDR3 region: CASSYRENTYEQYF. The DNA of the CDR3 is TGTGCCAGCAGTTACAGGGAGAATACCTACGAGCAGTACTTC.